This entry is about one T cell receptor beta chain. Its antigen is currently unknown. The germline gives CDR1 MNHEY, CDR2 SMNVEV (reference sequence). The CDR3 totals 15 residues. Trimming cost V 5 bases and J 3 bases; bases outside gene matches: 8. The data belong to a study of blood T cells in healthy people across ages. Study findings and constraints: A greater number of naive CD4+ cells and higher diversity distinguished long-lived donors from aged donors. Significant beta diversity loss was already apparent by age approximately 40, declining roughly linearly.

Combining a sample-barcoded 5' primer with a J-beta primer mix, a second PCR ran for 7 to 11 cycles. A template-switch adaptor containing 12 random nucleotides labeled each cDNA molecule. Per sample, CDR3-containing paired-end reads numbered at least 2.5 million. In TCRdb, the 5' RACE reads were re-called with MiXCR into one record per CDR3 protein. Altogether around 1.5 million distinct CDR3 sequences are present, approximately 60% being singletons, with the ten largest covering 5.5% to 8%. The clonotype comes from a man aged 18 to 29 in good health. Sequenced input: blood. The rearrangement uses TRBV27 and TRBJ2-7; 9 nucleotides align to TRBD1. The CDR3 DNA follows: TGTGCCAGCAGTGGGGACAGGGTACAAGTCTACGAGCAGTACTTC. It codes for CASSGDRVQVYEQYF.